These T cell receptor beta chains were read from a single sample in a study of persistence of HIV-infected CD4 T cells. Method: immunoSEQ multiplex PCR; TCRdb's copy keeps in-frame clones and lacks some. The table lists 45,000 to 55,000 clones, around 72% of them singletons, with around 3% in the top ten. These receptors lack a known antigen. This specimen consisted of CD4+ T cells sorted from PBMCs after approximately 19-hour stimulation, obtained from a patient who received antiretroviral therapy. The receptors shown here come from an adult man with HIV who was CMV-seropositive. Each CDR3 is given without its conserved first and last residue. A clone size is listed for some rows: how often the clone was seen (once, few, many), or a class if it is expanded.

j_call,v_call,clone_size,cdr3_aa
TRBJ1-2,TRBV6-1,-,ASSEAGGGIGYT
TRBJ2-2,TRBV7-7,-,ASSRLTGGTNTGELF
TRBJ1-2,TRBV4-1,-,ASSQGTEINYGYT
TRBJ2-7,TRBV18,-,ASSPPTNRGKRGEQY
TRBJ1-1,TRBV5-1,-,ASSLNGENTEAF
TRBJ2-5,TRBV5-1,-,ASSLAGRTGTQY
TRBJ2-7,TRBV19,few,ASSPPRTGPSYEQY
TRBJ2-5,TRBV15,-,ATRPRVGETQY
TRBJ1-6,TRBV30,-,AWSPRGTGQESPLH
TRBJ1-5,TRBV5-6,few,ASSLMRVGQPQH
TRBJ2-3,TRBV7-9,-,ASSLDFYRTDTQY
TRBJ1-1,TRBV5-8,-,ASSWGTENTEAF
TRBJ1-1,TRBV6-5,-,ASSYMTGVRTEAF
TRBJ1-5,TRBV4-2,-,ASSQDLGNHQPQH
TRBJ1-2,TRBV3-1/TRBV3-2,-,ASSHLLGQGGGYT
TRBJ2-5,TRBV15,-,ATSPRGRGFQETQY
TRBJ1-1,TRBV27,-,ASSPRRTAENTEAF
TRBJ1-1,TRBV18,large,ASSRTGSEAF
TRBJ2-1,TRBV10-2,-,ASSVGGLLNEQF
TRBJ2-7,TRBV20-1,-,SASSLAGFSYEQY
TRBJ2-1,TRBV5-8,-,ASSPETRTTNEQF
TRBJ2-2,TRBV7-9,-,ASSFATGTVNTGELF
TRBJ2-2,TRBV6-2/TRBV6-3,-,ASSYQIPNTGELF
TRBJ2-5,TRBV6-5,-,ASSLDNSGETQY
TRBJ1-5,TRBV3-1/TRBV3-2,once,ASSPWGGQGIQPQH
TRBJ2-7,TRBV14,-,ASSPPGRVWVEQY
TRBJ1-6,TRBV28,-,ASKLPDRANSPLH
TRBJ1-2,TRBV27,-,ASSLGRDGNYGYT
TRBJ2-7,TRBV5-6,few,ASSSSTGVQY
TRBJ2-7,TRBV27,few,ASSNKQVPRFTLSEQY
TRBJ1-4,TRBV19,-,ASSRRQASNEKLF
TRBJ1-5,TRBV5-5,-,ASSLVGGGVSNQPQH
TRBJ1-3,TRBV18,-,ASSPTGIAGNTIY
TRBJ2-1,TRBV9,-,ASSVLSGSRMRSSYNEQF
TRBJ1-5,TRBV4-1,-,ASSQDNGFPPQH
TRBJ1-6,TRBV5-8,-,ASTLEGRSNSPLH
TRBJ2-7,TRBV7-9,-,ASSSGQGASYEQY
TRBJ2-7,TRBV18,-,ASSPSGTGVSYEQY
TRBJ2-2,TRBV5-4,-,ASSSPTTGTSNTGELF
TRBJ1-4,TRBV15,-,ATSRTWNEKLF
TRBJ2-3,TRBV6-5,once,ATRTGDSTDTQY
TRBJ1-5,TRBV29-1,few,SVRAGTGNQPQH
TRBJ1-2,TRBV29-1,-,SVIDRGQNGYT
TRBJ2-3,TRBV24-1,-,ATSDRASTDTQY
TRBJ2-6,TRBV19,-,ASRAAGRSSGANVLT
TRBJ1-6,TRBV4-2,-,ASHRTGPNSPLH
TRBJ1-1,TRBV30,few,AWSPSHLNTEAF
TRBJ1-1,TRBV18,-,ASSPQGNTEAF
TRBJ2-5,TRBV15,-,ATSRSGQHQETQY
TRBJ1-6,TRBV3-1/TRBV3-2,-,ASSQATSPLH
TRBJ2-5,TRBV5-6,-,ASSSLARETQY